The sequence of this T cell receptor (beta chain) was determined in a study of shared clonotypes between healthy human individuals. Study summary: CD4 naive and CD4 memory each took three plates per donor, while CD8 naive took two and CD8 memory one.

Repertoires were generated with immunoSEQ multiplex PCR, while TCRdb's copy carries only in-frame clones and drops some. The table includes 950,000 to 1,300,000 clones, approximately 72% detected once. Overall study results and limits: Rarefaction gave evidence that sorted-subset sequencing remained incomplete despite large depth.

CDR1 WNHNN and CDR2 SYGVQD come from the germline V gene (reference sequence). The CDR3 is 15 amino acids. Trimming stripped 4 bases from V and 0 bases from J, with 13 bases between. Researchers partitioned CD4+ cells into CD45RA+ naive and CD45RA-negative memory subsets. This clone was recorded a few times. What it binds is not known. The sequence came from a man aged 18 to 35 in good health. Sequences were obtained from memory CD4+ T cells sorted from blood. The sample's subset: CD45RA-negative fraction. The gene calls are TRBV10-1 and TRBJ2-7, with D possibly TRBD2 on 5 matching bases. This chain's CDR3 is CASSGEKVSSYEQYF. For the CDR3, the DNA is TGCGCCAGCAGTGGGGAGAAGGTAAGCTCCTACGAGCAGTACTTC.